The rows below give T cell receptor beta chains drawn from one sample of a study of blood T cell repertoires in COVID-19. Profiling relied on immunoSEQ multiplex PCR, and the TCRdb table lists in-frame clones only, not all of them. Of 150,000 to 200,000 clones in the sample, 90% were seen once. The sequenced sample was peripheral blood. These receptors originate from a man in his fifties with acute or convalescent COVID-19. CDR3s leave out the opening cysteine and the closing phenylalanine or tryptophan. Fields, in order: J gene, V gene, clone size, D gene, CDR3 protein. A D gene is named only where the DNA matches it firmly. A clone size is listed for some rows: how often the clone was seen (once, few, many), or a class if it is expanded.

j_gene: TRBJ1-2
v_gene: TRBV11-2
abundance: few
d_gene: TRBD1
CDR3aa: ASSLNRDRGRGYT

j_gene: TRBJ2-7
v_gene: TRBV27
abundance: once
d_gene: TRBD2
CDR3aa: ASSLLGTSGILPYEQY

j_gene: TRBJ1-1
v_gene: TRBV6-1
abundance: few
d_gene: TRBD1
CDR3aa: ASSEDHRQGVTEAF

j_gene: TRBJ2-1
v_gene: TRBV11-2
abundance: NA
d_gene: NA
CDR3aa: ASSLLSGSYNEQF

j_gene: TRBJ2-2
v_gene: TRBV11-3
abundance: NA
d_gene: NA
CDR3aa: ASSLQGGTGELF

j_gene: TRBJ2-1
v_gene: TRBV14
abundance: NA
d_gene: TRBD2
CDR3aa: ASSPGLAGVDTIYNEQF

j_gene: TRBJ2-2
v_gene: TRBV10-3
abundance: NA
d_gene: TRBD2
CDR3aa: AISSSGRDTGELF

j_gene: TRBJ1-2
v_gene: TRBV5-5
abundance: NA
d_gene: NA
CDR3aa: ASSEQQGRIWGYT

j_gene: TRBJ2-1
v_gene: TRBV19
abundance: once
d_gene: TRBD2
CDR3aa: ASRQTGLANEQF

j_gene: TRBJ1-1
v_gene: TRBV18
abundance: NA
d_gene: NA
CDR3aa: ASSPPSQGTNTEAF

j_gene: TRBJ2-6
v_gene: TRBV5-1
abundance: NA
d_gene: TRBD2
CDR3aa: ASSSTSGGAAGANVLT

j_gene: TRBJ2-1
v_gene: TRBV5-1
abundance: NA
d_gene: NA
CDR3aa: ASSLGATSYNEQF

j_gene: TRBJ2-1
v_gene: TRBV28
abundance: NA
d_gene: TRBD2
CDR3aa: ASSSLAAYAYNEQF

j_gene: TRBJ1-2
v_gene: TRBV19
abundance: NA
d_gene: TRBD1
CDR3aa: ASQNPGQGDYGYT

j_gene: TRBJ2-3
v_gene: TRBV28
abundance: once
d_gene: TRBD2
CDR3aa: ASLAGGADTQY

j_gene: TRBJ2-7
v_gene: TRBV19
abundance: NA
d_gene: TRBD1
CDR3aa: ASSTSGTGLEQY

j_gene: TRBJ1-5
v_gene: TRBV5-1
abundance: NA
d_gene: NA
CDR3aa: ASSEQGYQPQH

j_gene: TRBJ2-7
v_gene: TRBV25-1
abundance: NA
d_gene: NA
CDR3aa: ATSGTPSYEQY

j_gene: TRBJ1-4
v_gene: TRBV7-8
abundance: NA
d_gene: NA
CDR3aa: ASSLWFGATNEKLF

j_gene: TRBJ2-1
v_gene: TRBV19
abundance: NA
d_gene: NA
CDR3aa: ASSLISKSSYNEQF

j_gene: TRBJ1-4
v_gene: TRBV6-1
abundance: NA
d_gene: NA
CDR3aa: ASSEYYSQDEKLF

j_gene: TRBJ2-3
v_gene: TRBV2
abundance: NA
d_gene: TRBD2
CDR3aa: ASRGGRGTQY

j_gene: TRBJ2-5
v_gene: TRBV11-2
abundance: few
d_gene: NA
CDR3aa: ASSLSEGETQY

j_gene: TRBJ1-4
v_gene: TRBV15
abundance: NA
d_gene: TRBD1
CDR3aa: ATSRDPGQVFEKLF

j_gene: TRBJ1-4
v_gene: TRBV18
abundance: once
d_gene: TRBD1
CDR3aa: ASSQSRDRGGEKLF

j_gene: TRBJ1-5
v_gene: TRBV6-6
abundance: NA
d_gene: NA
CDR3aa: ASSYSTQDSNQPQH

j_gene: TRBJ2-3
v_gene: TRBV28
abundance: NA
d_gene: NA
CDR3aa: ASSSLLDTQY

j_gene: TRBJ2-2
v_gene: TRBV7-9
abundance: NA
d_gene: TRBD1
CDR3aa: ASSPWTGANTGELF

j_gene: TRBJ1-2
v_gene: TRBV6-5
abundance: NA
d_gene: TRBD1
CDR3aa: ASSTTGGAGYT

j_gene: TRBJ1-3
v_gene: TRBV6-5
abundance: NA
d_gene: NA
CDR3aa: ASSYGISSGNTIY

j_gene: TRBJ1-4
v_gene: TRBV28
abundance: NA
d_gene: TRBD1
CDR3aa: ASSLAGGGEKLF

j_gene: TRBJ1-1
v_gene: TRBV28
abundance: few
d_gene: TRBD1
CDR3aa: ASKGQGINTEAF

j_gene: TRBJ2-7
v_gene: TRBV30
abundance: NA
d_gene: NA
CDR3aa: AWANPYPYYEQY

j_gene: TRBJ2-1
v_gene: TRBV6-5
abundance: NA
d_gene: TRBD1
CDR3aa: ASSYWTGGNNEQF

j_gene: TRBJ1-4
v_gene: TRBV28
abundance: NA
d_gene: TRBD1
CDR3aa: ASSPTGAGKLF

j_gene: TRBJ1-1
v_gene: TRBV6-5
abundance: few
d_gene: NA
CDR3aa: ASSYPGSTEAF

j_gene: TRBJ1-6
v_gene: TRBV4-1
abundance: NA
d_gene: TRBD1
CDR3aa: ASSHAGGLSSYNSPLH

j_gene: TRBJ2-1
v_gene: TRBV28
abundance: NA
d_gene: NA
CDR3aa: ASSLRGINTYNEQF

j_gene: TRBJ2-2
v_gene: TRBV30
abundance: NA
d_gene: TRBD2
CDR3aa: AWTLYAASGRPQTTGELF

j_gene: TRBJ2-5
v_gene: TRBV30
abundance: NA
d_gene: TRBD2
CDR3aa: AWGGTSGETQY

j_gene: TRBJ1-5
v_gene: TRBV19
abundance: NA
d_gene: NA
CDR3aa: ASSIRAGNQPQH

j_gene: TRBJ1-2
v_gene: TRBV6-5
abundance: NA
d_gene: NA
CDR3aa: ASSRGGHINYGYT

j_gene: TRBJ1-2
v_gene: TRBV10-2
abundance: NA
d_gene: NA
CDR3aa: ASSPDSYSGYT

j_gene: TRBJ2-1
v_gene: TRBV5-1
abundance: NA
d_gene: TRBD2
CDR3aa: ASSPGLAEGQF

j_gene: TRBJ1-5
v_gene: TRBV28
abundance: NA
d_gene: NA
CDR3aa: ASTRGGDSNQPQH

j_gene: TRBJ1-5
v_gene: TRBV29-1
abundance: NA
d_gene: TRBD1
CDR3aa: SAGTGDNQPQH

j_gene: TRBJ1-1
v_gene: TRBV19
abundance: NA
d_gene: NA
CDR3aa: ASSLTIMNTEAF

j_gene: TRBJ2-3
v_gene: TRBV9
abundance: NA
d_gene: NA
CDR3aa: ASSLRQDHTDTQY

j_gene: TRBJ1-6
v_gene: TRBV18
abundance: NA
d_gene: NA
CDR3aa: ASSSTGLNSPLH

j_gene: TRBJ1-1
v_gene: TRBV2
abundance: NA
d_gene: NA
CDR3aa: ASSENRPGNTEAF

j_gene: TRBJ2-1
v_gene: TRBV12-3/TRBV12-4
abundance: NA
d_gene: NA
CDR3aa: ASSFAYNEQF

j_gene: TRBJ1-2
v_gene: TRBV3-1/TRBV3-2
abundance: NA
d_gene: NA
CDR3aa: ASSQDFRGIGGYT

j_gene: TRBJ2-5
v_gene: TRBV10-3
abundance: NA
d_gene: TRBD1
CDR3aa: AISGTGGYQETQY

j_gene: TRBJ2-5
v_gene: TRBV2
abundance: once
d_gene: NA
CDR3aa: ASSTDSQETQY